The 4 T cell receptor beta chains below all came from one sample that was sequenced in a study of T cells in Graves' hyperthyroidism and ophthalmopathy. RNA transcripts served as the template for amplifying TCR beta CDR3 regions. When the TCR CDR3 underwent first-round RT-PCR, the HTBI primer set was used. TCRdb processed the multiplex PCR reads anew with MiXCR; each CDR3 protein has one entry. The repertoire has 500,000 to 800,000 distinct CDR3 sequences, approximately 14% of them found once; the top ten carry approximately 13%. The sample was blood. These receptors originate from a woman in her forties or fifties with Graves' ophthalmopathy.

The chain links TRBV19 to TRBJ2-1; 10 bases are a match to TRBD2. There are 15 residues in the CDR3. Germline loops: CDR1 LNHDA, CDR2 SQIVND (reference sequence). The ends lost 3 bases at V and 10 bases at J; junction bases unmatched: 9. In DNA form, the CDR3 reads TGTGCCAGTAGTATCCTGAGCGGGAGGGGTGGGGAGCAGTTCTTC. It is translated as CASSILSGRGGEQFF.

Of note for this clonotype: This may come from a read error, since a much larger clone is one base off. The chain employs TRBV11-2 and TRBJ2-1, with D perhaps matching TRBD2 (5 bases). The ends were cut back, 4 bases at V and 12 bases at J, with 16 bases in the middle. Germline V lookup: CDR1 SGHAT, CDR2 FQNNGV. The CDR3 spans 13 residues. CDR3 residues: CASSSLRSRGQFF. In nucleotides, the CDR3 is TGTGCCAGCAGCTCCCTACGAAGCCGGGGGCAGTTCTTC.

This clonotype was observed at least ten times. The J gene is TRBJ2-7, the V gene TRBV5-5, with TRBD1 identical over 10 bases. The CDR3 sequence is 13 residues long. Germline-derived CDR1 and CDR2 are SGHKS and YYEKEE (reference sequence). V was clipped by 5 bases and J by 2 bases; unmatched bases: 1. The CDR3, as DNA: TGTGCCAGCAGAGGACAGGGGGCCTACGAGCAGTACTTC. Residues: CASRGQGAYEQYF.

The sample holds many counts of this clonotype. The V gene is TRBV7-2, the J gene TRBJ2-1; 7 bases match TRBD1. Germline values: CDR1 SGHTA, CDR2 FQGNSA. CDR3 length: 15 residues. Trimming took 4 bases from V and 1 from J; bases not matched to a gene: 4. The CDR3 nucleotides are TGTGCCAGCAGCTCAACGACAGGGTCCTACAATGAGCAGTTCTTC. Amino acids: CASSSTTGSYNEQFF.